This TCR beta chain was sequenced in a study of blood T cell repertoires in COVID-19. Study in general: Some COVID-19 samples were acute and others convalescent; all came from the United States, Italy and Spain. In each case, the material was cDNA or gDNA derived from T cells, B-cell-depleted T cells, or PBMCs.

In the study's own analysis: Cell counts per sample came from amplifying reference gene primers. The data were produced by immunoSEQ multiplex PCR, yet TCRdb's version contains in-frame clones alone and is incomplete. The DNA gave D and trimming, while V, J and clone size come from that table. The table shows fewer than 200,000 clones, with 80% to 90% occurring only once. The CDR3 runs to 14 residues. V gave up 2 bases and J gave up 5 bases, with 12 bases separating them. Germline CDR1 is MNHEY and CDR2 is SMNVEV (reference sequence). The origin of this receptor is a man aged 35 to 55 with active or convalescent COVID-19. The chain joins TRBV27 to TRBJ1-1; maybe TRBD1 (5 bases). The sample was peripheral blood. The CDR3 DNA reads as TGTGCCAGCAGTTTAGCGGGGGGTAATACTGAAGCTTTCTTT. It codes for CASSLAGGNTEAFF.